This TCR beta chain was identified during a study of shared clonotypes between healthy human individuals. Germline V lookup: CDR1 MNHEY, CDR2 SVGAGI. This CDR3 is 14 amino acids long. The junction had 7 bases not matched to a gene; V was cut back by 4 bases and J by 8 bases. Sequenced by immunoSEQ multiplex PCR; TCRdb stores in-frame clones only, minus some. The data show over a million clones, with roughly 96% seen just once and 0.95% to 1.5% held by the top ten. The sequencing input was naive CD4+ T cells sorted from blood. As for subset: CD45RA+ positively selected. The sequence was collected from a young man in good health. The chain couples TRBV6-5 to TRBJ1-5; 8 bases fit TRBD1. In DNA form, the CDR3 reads TGTGCCAGCAGTTCCCGACAGGGGATAAAGCCCCAGCATTTT. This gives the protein CASSSRQGIKPQHF.